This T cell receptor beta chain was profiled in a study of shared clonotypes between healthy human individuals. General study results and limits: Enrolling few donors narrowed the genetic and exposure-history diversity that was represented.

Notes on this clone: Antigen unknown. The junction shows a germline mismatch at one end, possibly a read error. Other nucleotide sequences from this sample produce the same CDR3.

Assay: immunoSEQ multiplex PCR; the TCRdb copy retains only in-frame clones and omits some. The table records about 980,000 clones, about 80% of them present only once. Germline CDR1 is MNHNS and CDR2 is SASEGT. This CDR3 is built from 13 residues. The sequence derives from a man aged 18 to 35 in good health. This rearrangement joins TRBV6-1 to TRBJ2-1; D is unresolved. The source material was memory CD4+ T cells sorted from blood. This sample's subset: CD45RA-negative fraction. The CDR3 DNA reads TGTGCCAGCTCCCTCCGGGTAAACAATGAGCAATTCTTC. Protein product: CASSLRVNNEQFF.